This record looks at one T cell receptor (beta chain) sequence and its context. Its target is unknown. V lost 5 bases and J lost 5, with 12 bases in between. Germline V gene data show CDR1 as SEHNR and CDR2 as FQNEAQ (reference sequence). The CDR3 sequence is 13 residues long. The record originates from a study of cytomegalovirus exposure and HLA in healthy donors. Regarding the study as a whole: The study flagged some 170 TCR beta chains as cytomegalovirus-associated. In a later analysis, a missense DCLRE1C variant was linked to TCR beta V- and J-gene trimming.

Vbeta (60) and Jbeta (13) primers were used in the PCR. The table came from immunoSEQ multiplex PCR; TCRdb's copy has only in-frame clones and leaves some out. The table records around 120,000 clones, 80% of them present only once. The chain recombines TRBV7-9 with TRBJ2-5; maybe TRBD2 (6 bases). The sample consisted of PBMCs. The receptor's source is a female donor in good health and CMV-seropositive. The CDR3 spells CASSLGAGETQYF. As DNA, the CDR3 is TGTGCCAGCAGCCTAGGGGCGGGGGAGACCCAGTACTTC.